These 8 T cell receptor beta chains share one sample of origin, sequenced in a study of cytomegalovirus exposure and HLA in healthy donors. This PCR relied on a set of 60 Vbeta primers and 13 Jbeta primers. Sequenced by immunoSEQ multiplex PCR; TCRdb stores in-frame clones only, minus some. Of 150,000 to 170,000 clones listed, about 85% were seen once; the top ten hold less than 10%. Sequenced material: PBMCs. The source of these receptors is a man aged 30 to 39 in good health and CMV-seropositive.

The chain carries TRBV18 and TRBJ1-5; 9 bases align to TRBD1. Losses at the gene ends were 5 bases for V and 4 bases for J; bases not matched to a gene: 12. The CDR3 runs to 17 residues. Germline loops: CDR1 KGHSH, CDR2 LQKENI. The CDR3 DNA reads TGTGCCAGCTCATTCGGGCGGGACAGGGCTACAAATCAGCCCCAGCATTTT. Residues: CASSFGRDRATNQPQHF.

This clone was recorded only once. The chain's CDR3 is CASSGTNMNTEAFF. CDR3 in DNA: TGTGCCAGCAGTGGAACAAACATGAACACTGAAGCTTTCTTT. This sequence joins TRBV2 and TRBJ1-1, with D uncertain. The ends were cut back, 4 bases at V and 0 bases at J, with 9 bases in the middle. The CDR3 runs 14 residues. Germline V gives CDR1 SNHLY, CDR2 FYNNEI.

The chain's CDR3 is CAVSQGTGNTIYF. DNA for the CDR3: TGTGCCGTGAGTCAGGGAACTGGAAACACCATATATTTT. The chain has TRBV19 and TRBJ1-3; TRBD1 might be the D (5 bases). There are 13 residues in the CDR3. V lost 11 bases to trimming and J lost 2 bases, with 13 bases between them. Germline CDR1 and CDR2: LNHDA and SQIVND (reference sequence).

The V and J genes are TRBV7-9 and TRBJ2-7, with 12 bases lining up with TRBD1. After removal of 5 bases from V and 4 bases from J, the junction contained 6 bases not matched to a gene. The CDR3 has 15 residues. CDR1 SEHNR and CDR2 FQNEAQ come from the germline V gene (reference sequence). The chain's CDR3 is CASSGGTGGMYEQYF. CDR3 nucleotides: TGTGCCAGCAGCGGGGGGACAGGGGGCATGTACGAGCAGTACTTC.

The V gene is TRBV5-1, the J gene TRBJ2-3; a possible D gene is TRBD2 (5 bases). Germline V CDR1 and CDR2: SGHRS, YFSETQ. Trimming took 3 bases from V and 2 from J, leaving 19 bases between them. The CDR3 has 17 residues. CDR3 sequence (DNA): TGCGCCAGCAGCTCATTCAGGACGGGAAAAAACACAGATACGCAGTATTTT. Its protein is CASSSFRTGKNTDTQYF.

This clone was seen just once. The J gene is TRBJ2-7, the V gene TRBV29-1; 12 nucleotides align to TRBD1. Germline V CDR1 and CDR2: SQVTM, ANQGSEA. The CDR3 runs 16 residues. Trimming removed 4 bases from V and 7 bases from J; junction bases left unmatched: 14. The CDR3 is CSVGALGQGALREQYF. For the CDR3, the DNA is TGCAGCGTTGGCGCGTTGGGACAGGGGGCTTTGAGAGAGCAGTACTTC.

V and J are TRBV6-1 and TRBJ2-1; perhaps TRBD1 as D (6 bases). This CDR3 is built from 15 residues. Trimming stripped 2 bases from V and 4 bases from J, with 12 bases between. Germline V gives CDR1 MNHNS, CDR2 SASEGT. CDR3 sequence: CASSESTGSYNEQFF. The CDR3 DNA is TGTGCCAGCAGTGAATCGACAGGATCTTACAATGAGCAGTTCTTC.

The V call is TRBV5-1, the J call TRBJ1-1; D remains ambiguous. This CDR3 has 13 residues. The V end was cut by 4 bases, the J end by 7 bases, with 14 bases between. Per the germline V gene, CDR1 is SGHRS and CDR2 is YFSETQ. The CDR3 reads CASSQELMNEAFF. The CDR3 nucleotides are TGCGCCAGCAGCCAGGAACTTATGAATGAAGCTTTCTTT.